What follows is one T cell receptor beta chain and its context. In the original analysis: Estimated nucleated cell counts came from reference gene primer amplification. Clones were sequenced by immunoSEQ multiplex PCR, and TCRdb holds only the in-frame ones, with some missing. V, J and clone size reflect that table, while D and trimming were determined from the DNA. Here the sample spans tens of thousands of clones, approximately 85% being singletons. This specimen comes from a study of blood T cell repertoires in COVID-19. This sequence was found in a human donor in a cohort sampled during active COVID-19. The sequenced sample was peripheral blood.

CDR3 amino acids: CASSFSRGRGWDEQYF. The CDR3 coding sequence is TGCGCCAGCAGCTTTTCCAGGGGGCGCGGCTGGGACGAGCAGTACTTC. The chain is built from TRBV5-1 and TRBJ2-7, with 8 bases that match TRBD1. After removal of 2 bases from V and 5 bases from J, the junction contained 12 bases not matched to a gene. Germline V CDR1 and CDR2: SGHRS, YFSETQ. This CDR3 is 16 amino acids long.